The T cell receptor (beta chain) described here comes from a study of blood T cell repertoires in COVID-19. CDR1 and CDR2 (germline): SGDLS, YYNGEE. The CDR3 spans 15 residues. Trimming cost V 5 bases and J 2 bases; bases outside gene matches: 5. Generated by immunoSEQ multiplex PCR, the TCRdb table keeps only in-frame clones and is missing some. The table lists around 230,000 clones, 75% to 85% of them singletons. The sequence was obtained from a man aged 40-49 years who had recovered from COVID-19. Sample: PBMCs or T cells enriched from blood (not recorded which). The chain combines TRBV9 with TRBJ2-1; 9 bases agree with TRBD1. CDR3 sequence: CASRPTGGPYNEQFF. CDR3 coding DNA: TGTGCCAGCAGACCTACAGGGGGCCCCTACAATGAGCAGTTCTTC.